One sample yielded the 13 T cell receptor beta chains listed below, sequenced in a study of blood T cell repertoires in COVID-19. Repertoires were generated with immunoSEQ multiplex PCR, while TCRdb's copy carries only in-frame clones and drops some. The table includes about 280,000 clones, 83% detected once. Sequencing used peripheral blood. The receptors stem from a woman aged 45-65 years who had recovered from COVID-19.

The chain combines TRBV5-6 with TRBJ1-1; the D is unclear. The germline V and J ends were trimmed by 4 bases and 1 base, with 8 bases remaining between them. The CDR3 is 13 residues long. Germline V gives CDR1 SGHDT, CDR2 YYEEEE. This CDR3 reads CASSLTGNTEAFF. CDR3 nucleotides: TGTGCCAGCAGCCTCACGGGGAACACTGAAGCTTTCTTT.

Here the CDR3 DNA reads TGTGCCAGCAGCGAACTGCCGGGACTAGCGGGGGGGCGGAACACAGATACGCAGTATTTT. Translating it yields CASSELPGLAGGRNTDTQYF. The rearrangement uses TRBV9 and TRBJ2-3, with TRBD2 matching over 16 bases. The CDR3 covers 20 residues. The germline V gene has CDR1 SGDLS and CDR2 YYNGEE. The V gene end was trimmed by 3 bases and the J gene end by 2 bases; junction bases not matched to a gene: 12.

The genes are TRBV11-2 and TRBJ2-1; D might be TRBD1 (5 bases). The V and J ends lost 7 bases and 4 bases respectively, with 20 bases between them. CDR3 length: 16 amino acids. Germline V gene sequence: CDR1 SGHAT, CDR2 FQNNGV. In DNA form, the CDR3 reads TGTGCCAGCAAAACTTTAAGGGGCAGACTTTACAATGAGCAGTTCTTC. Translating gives CASKTLRGRLYNEQFF.

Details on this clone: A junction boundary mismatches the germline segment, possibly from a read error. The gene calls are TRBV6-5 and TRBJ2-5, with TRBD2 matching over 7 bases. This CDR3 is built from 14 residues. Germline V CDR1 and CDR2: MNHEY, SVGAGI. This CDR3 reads CASSDSGREETQYF. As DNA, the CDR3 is TGTGCCAGCAGTGACTCAGGGAGGGAAGAGACCCAGTACTTC.

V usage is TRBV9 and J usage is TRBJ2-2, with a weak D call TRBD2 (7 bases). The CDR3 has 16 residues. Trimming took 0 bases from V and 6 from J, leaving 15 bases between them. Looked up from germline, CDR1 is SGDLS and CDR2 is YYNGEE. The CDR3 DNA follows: TGTGCCAGCAGCGTAGAGTCTACAGGGAGGGCCGGGGAGCTGTTTTTT. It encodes CASSVESTGRAGELFF. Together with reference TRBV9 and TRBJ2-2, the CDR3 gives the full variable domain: DSGVTQTPKHLITATGQRVTLRCSPRSGDLSVYWYQQSLDQGLQFLIQYYNGEERAKGNILERFSAQQFPDLHSELNLSSLELGDSALYFCASSVESTGRAGELFFGEGSRLTVL.

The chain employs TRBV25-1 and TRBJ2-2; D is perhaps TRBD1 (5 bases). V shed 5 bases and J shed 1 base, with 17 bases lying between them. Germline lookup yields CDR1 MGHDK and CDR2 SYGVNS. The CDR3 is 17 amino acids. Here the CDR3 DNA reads TGTGCCAGCAGTCCCTCCCTCTTGACAGTGAACACCGGGGAGCTGTTTTTT. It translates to CASSPSLLTVNTGELFF. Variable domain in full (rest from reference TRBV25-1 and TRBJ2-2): EADIYQTPRYLVIGTGKKITLECSQTMGHDKMYWYQQDPGMELHLIHYSYGVNSTEKGDLSSESTVSRIRTEHFPLTLESARPSHTSQYLCASSPSLLTVNTGELFFGEGSRLTVL.

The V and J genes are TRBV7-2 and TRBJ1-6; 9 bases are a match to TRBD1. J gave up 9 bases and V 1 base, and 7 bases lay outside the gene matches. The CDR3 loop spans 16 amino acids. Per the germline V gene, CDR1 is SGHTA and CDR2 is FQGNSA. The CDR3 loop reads CASSLGYRGLPSPLHF. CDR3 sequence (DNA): TGTGCCAGCAGCTTAGGGTACAGGGGGCTACCTTCACCCCTCCACTTT.

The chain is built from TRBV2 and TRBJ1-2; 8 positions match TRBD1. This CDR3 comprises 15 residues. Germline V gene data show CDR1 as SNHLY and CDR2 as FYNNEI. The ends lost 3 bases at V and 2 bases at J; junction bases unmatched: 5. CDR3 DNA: TGTGCCAGCAGTGAGCAACAGGGGGGAAACTATGGCTACACCTTC. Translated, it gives CASSEQQGGNYGYTF.

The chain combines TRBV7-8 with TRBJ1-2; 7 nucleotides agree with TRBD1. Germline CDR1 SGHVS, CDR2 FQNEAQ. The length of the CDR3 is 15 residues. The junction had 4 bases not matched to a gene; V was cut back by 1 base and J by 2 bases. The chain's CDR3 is CASSLGGTANYGYTF. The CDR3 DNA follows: TGTGCCAGCAGCTTAGGGGGGACAGCAAACTATGGCTACACCTTC.

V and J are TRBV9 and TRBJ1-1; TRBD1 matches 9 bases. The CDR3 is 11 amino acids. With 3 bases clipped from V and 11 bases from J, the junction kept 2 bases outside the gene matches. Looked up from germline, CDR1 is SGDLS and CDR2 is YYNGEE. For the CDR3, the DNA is TGTGCCAGCAGCGGGACAGGGGAGGCTTTCTTT. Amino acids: CASSGTGEAFF.

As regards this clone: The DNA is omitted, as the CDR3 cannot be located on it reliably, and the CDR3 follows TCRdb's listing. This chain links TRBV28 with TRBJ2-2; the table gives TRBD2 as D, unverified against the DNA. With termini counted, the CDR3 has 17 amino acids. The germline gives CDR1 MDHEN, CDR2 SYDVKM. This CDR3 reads CASSFVGLGFGAGELFF.

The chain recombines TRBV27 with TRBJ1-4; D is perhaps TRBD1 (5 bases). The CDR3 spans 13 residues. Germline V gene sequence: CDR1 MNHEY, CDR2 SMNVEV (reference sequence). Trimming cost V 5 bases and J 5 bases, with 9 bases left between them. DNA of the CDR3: TGTGCCAGCAGTCCTCAGGGAAATGAAAAACTGTTTTTT. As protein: CASSPQGNEKLFF. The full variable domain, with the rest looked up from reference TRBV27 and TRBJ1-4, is EAQVTQNPRYLITVTGKKLTVTCSQNMNHEYMSWYRQDPGLGLRQIYYSMNVEVTDKGDVPEGYKVSRKEKRNFPLILESPSPNQTSLYFCASSPQGNEKLFFGSGTQLSVL.

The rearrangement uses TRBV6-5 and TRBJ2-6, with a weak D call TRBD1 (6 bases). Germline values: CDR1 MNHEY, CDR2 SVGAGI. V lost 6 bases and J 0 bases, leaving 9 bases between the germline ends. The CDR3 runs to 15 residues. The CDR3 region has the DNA TGTGCCAGCAGCGGACAGTTCTCTGGGGCCAACGTCCTGACTTTC. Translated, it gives CASSGQFSGANVLTF.